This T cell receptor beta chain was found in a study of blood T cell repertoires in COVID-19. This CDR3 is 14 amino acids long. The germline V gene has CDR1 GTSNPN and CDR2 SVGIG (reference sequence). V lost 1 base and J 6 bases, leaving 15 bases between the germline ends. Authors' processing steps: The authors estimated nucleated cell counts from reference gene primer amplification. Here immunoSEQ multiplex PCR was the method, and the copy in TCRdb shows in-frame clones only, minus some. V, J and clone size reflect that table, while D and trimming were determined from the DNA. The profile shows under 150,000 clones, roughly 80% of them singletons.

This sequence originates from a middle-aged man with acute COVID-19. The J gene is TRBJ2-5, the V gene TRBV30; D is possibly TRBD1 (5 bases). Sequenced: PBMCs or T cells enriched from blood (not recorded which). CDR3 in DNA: TGTGCCTGGAGTGATGGTGGCCAGGGCCAGACCCAGTACTTC. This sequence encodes CAWSDGGQGQTQYF.